Each of the 2 T cell receptor beta chains below was sequenced from the same sample in a study of prognosis after radiotherapy for stage I lung cancer listed by TCRdb under 2021. TCRdb names Illumina HiSeq 3000 as the instrument used. Two rounds of multiplex PCR on genomic DNA were used to amplify the TCR beta CDR3 region. The first PCR round used primers specific to each TRBV and TRBJ gene, and the primer sequences were filed in Chinese patent CN105087789A. Starting from the raw public reads, TCRdb applied fastp trimming at Q25, assembled clones with MiXCR and retained in-frame beta chains. Rows merge per CDR3 protein into single entries with the most common DNA and genes. This sample gives fewer than 25,000 distinct CDR3 sequences in total; about 36% of them show up just once. Less than 65% of the sample is in the top ten clones. The material sequenced was PBMCs, taken before or after stereotactic body radiation therapy (not recorded which). The receptors were sampled from a donor aged 50 or older with non-small cell lung cancer.

This clonotype came up many times. This chain joins TRBV19 and TRBJ2-7, with D possibly being TRBD1 (5 bases). CDR1 and CDR2 (germline): LNHDA, SQIVND (reference sequence). V was trimmed by 5 bases and J by 2 bases, leaving 10 bases between them. This CDR3 region has 13 residues. The CDR3 sequence is CASSPGSPYEQYF. The CDR3 DNA follows: TGTGCCAGTAGTCCAGGGTCGCCCTACGAGCAGTACTTC.

This clonotype was seen ten or more times. The chain links TRBV5-1 to TRBJ2-7, with D possibly matching TRBD2 (6 bases). Germline CDR1 and CDR2: SGHRS and YFSETQ. The CDR3 sequence is 13 residues long. Trimming stripped 0 bases from V and 5 bases from J, with 9 bases between. CDR3 sequence reads: CASSLGGGDEQYF. In DNA form, the CDR3 reads TGCGCCAGCAGCTTGGGTGGCGGGGACGAGCAGTACTTC.